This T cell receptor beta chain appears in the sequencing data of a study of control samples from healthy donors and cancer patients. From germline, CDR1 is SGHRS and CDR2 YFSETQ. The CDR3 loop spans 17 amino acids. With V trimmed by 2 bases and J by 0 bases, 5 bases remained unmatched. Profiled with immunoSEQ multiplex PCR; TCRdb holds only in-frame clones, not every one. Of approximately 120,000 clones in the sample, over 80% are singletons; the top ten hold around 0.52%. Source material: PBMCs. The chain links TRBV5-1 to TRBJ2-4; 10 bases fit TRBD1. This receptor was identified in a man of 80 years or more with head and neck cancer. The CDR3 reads CASSFGTGDLAKNIQYF. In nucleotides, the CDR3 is TGCGCCAGCAGCTTTGGGACAGGGGACCTAGCCAAAAACATTCAGTACTTC. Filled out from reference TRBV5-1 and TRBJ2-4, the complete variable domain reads KAGVTQTPRYLIKTRGQQVTLSCSPISGHRSVSWYQQTPGQGLQFLFEYFSETQRNKGNFPGRFSGRQFSNSRSEMNVSTLELGDSALYLCASSFGTGDLAKNIQYFGAGTRLSVL.